This T cell receptor beta chain is from a study of T cell responses to AZD1222 COVID-19 vaccine. Details on this clone: Its antigen is unknown.

With 8 bases clipped from V and 2 bases from J, the junction kept 22 bases outside the gene matches. CDR1 is WSHSY and CDR2 is SAAADI in the germline V gene. The CDR3 is 20 residues long. Pooling covered second doses at about 4 or about 12 weeks. Study observations and caveats: Donors were mostly white British, more females; clonal diversity possibly underestimated. Increases in Spike-specific TCR breadth and depth were seen after two AZD1222 doses. Nearly half of spike-specific TCRs reportedly go after variant regions that carry no mutations.

Method: immunoSEQ multiplex PCR; TCRdb's copy keeps in-frame clones and lacks some. The repertoire holds over 90,000 clones, with over 75% as singletons. The TCR originated in an adult who received the AZD1222 COVID-19 vaccine. Sequenced here: peripheral blood, sampled 28 days after the second AZD1222 dose. The rearrangement uses TRBV10-2 and TRBJ2-5; 11 nucleotides line up with TRBD2. CDR3 in amino acids: CASLRASGLAGGGAQETQYF. CDR3 coding DNA: TGCGCCAGCCTGAGGGCATCAGGGCTAGCGGGAGGAGGGGCACAAGAGACCCAGTACTTC.